This T cell receptor (beta chain) was identified during a study of T cells in Graves' hyperthyroidism and ophthalmopathy. The CDR3 regions of TCR beta were amplified from RNA transcripts. Researchers ran a first-round RT-PCR on the TCR CDR3 using the HTBI primer set. TCRdb processed the multiplex PCR reads anew with MiXCR; each CDR3 protein has one entry. The sample lists 300,000 or so distinct CDR3 sequences, about 15% occurring once. The CDR3 spans 13 residues. Trimming shortened V by 0 bases and J by 6 bases, and 7 bases separated the two germline ends. Germline V lookup: CDR1 LGHNA, CDR2 YNFKEQ. Findings and limits, study-wide: Stable hyperthyroidism was separated from ophthalmopathy by a model based on 13 V-J features.

Notes on this clonotype: Its antigen is not identified.

Material for sequencing was blood. This receptor was taken from a man in his thirties or forties with Graves' hyperthyroidism. The chain employs TRBV4-2 and TRBJ2-3; D is unresolved. The CDR3 loop reads CASSQDWRDTQYF. CDR3 coding DNA: TGTGCCAGCAGCCAAGACTGGCGGGATACGCAGTATTTT.